These T cell receptor beta chains were read from a single sample in a study of blood T cell repertoires in COVID-19. Only in-frame clones appear in the TCRdb table, and some are missing; sequencing was by immunoSEQ multiplex PCR. This table has more than 90,000 clones, approximately 85% appearing once. The sample consisted of peripheral blood. The receptors originated from a man between 65 and 85 years old with acute or convalescent COVID-19. CDR3s include the opening cysteine and the closing phenylalanine or tryptophan. Each record gives: D gene, J gene, V gene, clone size, CDR3 protein, CDR3 DNA. A D gene is named only where the DNA matches it firmly. Some rows have no size entry. The others give once, few or many, or a class for an expanded clone.

D: TRBD1; J: TRBJ1-3; V: TRBV11-2; size: NA; CDR3: CASSLGQGAGNTIYF; DNA: TGTGCCAGCAGCTTAGGGCAGGGGGCTGGAAACACCATATATTTT
D: NA; J: TRBJ1-5; V: TRBV5-1; size: NA; CDR3: CASLILSAGGNQPQHF; DNA: TGCGCCAGCCTGATACTGAGCGCGGGTGGCAATCAGCCCCAGCATTTT
D: NA; J: TRBJ2-3; V: TRBV5-8; size: once; CDR3: CASSSGQSTDTQYF; DNA: TGTGCCAGCAGTTCGGGACAAAGCACAGATACGCAGTATTTT
D: TRBD2; J: TRBJ2-2; V: TRBV2; size: NA; CDR3: CASSGQRGSGELFF; DNA: TGTGCCAGCAGCGGCCAGCGGGGGTCCGGGGAGCTGTTTTTT
D: TRBD1; J: TRBJ1-6; V: TRBV27; size: NA; CDR3: CASRQGQGSSPLHF; DNA: TGTGCCAGCAGACAGGGACAGGGGAGTTCACCCCTCCACTTT
D: NA; J: TRBJ2-2; V: TRBV5-1; size: few; CDR3: CASSLATVGELFF; DNA: TGCGCCAGCAGCTTGGCCACGGTCGGGGAGCTGTTTTTT
D: NA; J: TRBJ1-5; V: TRBV7-2; size: NA; CDR3: CASSFLGGDSNQPQHF; DNA: TGTGCCAGCAGCTTCCTCGGGGGGGATAGCAATCAGCCCCAGCATTTT
D: NA; J: TRBJ1-5; V: TRBV6-2/TRBV6-3; size: NA; CDR3: CASSYPRGSQPQHF; DNA: TGTGCCAGCAGTTATCCAAGGGGCTCTCAGCCCCAGCATTTT
D: TRBD2; J: TRBJ2-7; V: TRBV3-1/TRBV3-2; size: NA; CDR3: CASSQESGDYEQYF; DNA: TGTGCCAGCAGCCAAGAGAGCGGGGACTACGAGCAGTACTTC
D: TRBD1; J: TRBJ1-2; V: TRBV7-8; size: NA; CDR3: CASSLAWTGMGGNYGYTF; DNA: TGTGCCAGCAGCTTAGCCTGGACAGGGATGGGAGGGAACTATGGCTACACCTTC
D: TRBD2; J: TRBJ2-3; V: TRBV5-6; size: NA; CDR3: CASRRGRLGTDTQYF; DNA: TGTGCCAGCCGTCGCGGGAGGCTGGGCACAGATACGCAGTATTTT
D: NA; J: TRBJ2-1; V: TRBV28; size: NA; CDR3: CASTKIQTGTFRAYNEQFF; DNA: TGTGCCAGCACCAAAATCCAGACAGGAACGTTTCGTGCCTACAATGAGCAGTTCTTC
D: TRBD1; J: TRBJ1-3; V: TRBV29-1; size: NA; CDR3: CSVDSDRSGGNTIYF; DNA: TGCAGCGTTGATTCGGACAGGTCAGGTGGAAACACCATATATTTT
D: NA; J: TRBJ2-6; V: TRBV28; size: NA; CDR3: CASSFFLGAGANVLTF; DNA: TGTGCCAGCAGTTTCTTTTTAGGGGCCGGGGCCAACGTCCTGACTTTC
D: NA; J: TRBJ2-5; V: TRBV5-1; size: NA; CDR3: CASSFLKEETQYF; DNA: TGCGCCAGCAGCTTTCTGAAGGAGGAGACCCAGTACTTC
D: TRBD2; J: TRBJ2-1; V: TRBV5-1; size: NA; CDR3: CASSFGAGGRNEQFF; DNA: TGCGCCAGCAGCTTCGGAGCGGGAGGTAGGAATGAGCAGTTCTTC
D: TRBD2; J: TRBJ2-2; V: TRBV5-1; size: once; CDR3: CASSWPGLAGGGGELFF; DNA: TGCGCCAGCAGCTGGCCGGGACTAGCGGGAGGAGGCGGGGAGCTGTTTTTT
D: NA; J: TRBJ1-6; V: TRBV30; size: once; CDR3: CAWGAPQRGGSSPLHF; DNA: TGTGCCTGGGGGGCCCCCCAGAGAGGGGGTAGTTCACCCCTCCACTTT
D: TRBD1; J: TRBJ1-5; V: TRBV7-9; size: NA; CDR3: CASSLQTGWNQPQHF; DNA: TGTGCCAGCAGTTTGCAGACAGGGTGGAATCAGCCCCAGCATTTT
D: NA; J: TRBJ2-7; V: TRBV27; size: once; CDR3: CASSSIASRAYYEQYF; DNA: TGTGCCAGCAGTTCTATTGCGTCGAGGGCCTACTACGAGCAGTACTTC
D: NA; J: TRBJ2-1; V: TRBV9; size: NA; CDR3: CASSVGTSSYNEQFF; DNA: TGTGCCAGCAGCGTAGGCACGAGCTCCTACAATGAGCAGTTCTTC
D: NA; J: TRBJ1-2; V: TRBV3-1/TRBV3-2; size: NA; CDR3: CASSHLSGSRNGYTF; DNA: TGTGCCAGCAGCCATCTCTCCGGGTCTAGGAATGGCTACACCTTC
D: NA; J: TRBJ1-2; V: TRBV28; size: NA; CDR3: CASSLIVRGGDVGYTF; DNA: TGTGCCAGCAGTTTAATTGTGAGGGGGGGAGACGTTGGCTACACCTTC
D: TRBD1; J: TRBJ2-7; V: TRBV10-3; size: NA; CDR3: CAITGQGSSEQYF; DNA: TGTGCCATCACGGGACAGGGGTCTTCCGAGCAGTACTTC
D: NA; J: TRBJ2-3; V: TRBV7-9; size: NA; CDR3: CASSRWGGGKSTDTQYF; DNA: TGTGCCAGCAGCCGGTGGGGGGGCGGGAAGAGCACAGATACGCAGTATTTT
D: TRBD1; J: TRBJ1-3; V: TRBV10-3; size: NA; CDR3: CASVQGDGNTIYF; DNA: TGTGCCAGCGTACAGGGGGACGGAAACACCATATATTTT
D: NA; J: TRBJ2-4; V: TRBV5-1; size: NA; CDR3: CASSLGEAKNIQYF; DNA: TGCGCCAGCAGCTTGGGGGAGGCCAAAAACATTCAGTACTTC
D: TRBD1; J: TRBJ1-2; V: TRBV28; size: many; CDR3: CASSLLQGKESGYTF; DNA: TGTGCCAGCAGTTTATTACAGGGGAAGGAAAGTGGCTACACCTTC
D: TRBD2; J: TRBJ2-7; V: TRBV10-1; size: NA; CDR3: CASSGLAGAGEQYF; DNA: TGCGCCAGCAGTGGTCTAGCGGGGGCCGGCGAGCAGTACTTC
D: TRBD1; J: TRBJ2-7; V: TRBV5-1; size: NA; CDR3: CASSGRGQGSYEQYF; DNA: TGCGCCAGCAGCGGGAGGGGACAGGGTTCCTACGAGCAGTACTTC
D: NA; J: TRBJ2-2; V: TRBV18; size: NA; CDR3: CASSRREFGLNPGELFF; DNA: TGTGCCAGCTCACGCCGTGAATTTGGACTAAACCCCGGGGAGCTGTTTTTT